This record concerns one T cell receptor beta chain sequence. No cognate antigen has been identified for it. Libraries were prepared through the immunoSEQ multiplex PCR assay. For the multiplex PCR, a mixture combining 60 forward primers for TCR Vbeta segments and 13 reverse primers for TCR Jbeta segments was used. Amplification of the CDR3 region of rearranged TCR beta genes was performed with a multiplex PCR assay on genomic DNA. On the Illumina HiSeq System, the amplified TCR beta libraries were sequenced as 87-base-pair reads. On the study's bioinformatics: Across the 500 to 850 repertoires, a later analysis counted some 81 million unique TCR beta chains, some 11 million of which were shared by at least two donors. Raw reads were error-corrected and collapsed into unique sequences with a nearest-neighbor algorithm that merged closely related sequences to remove PCR and sequencing errors. To assign V, D and J gene segments, CDR3 sequences were aligned to IMGT reference sequences. For a sequence to be retained, a match of at least six nucleotides to both a V gene segment and a J gene segment was required. A rearrangement counted as productive if the CDR3 had no stop codons and remained in frame with V and J, and every other rearrangement counted as non-productive. CDR3 was defined according to IMGT convention as the region running from the second conserved V-encoded cysteine to the conserved J-encoded phenylalanine. In an earlier analysis of around 540 of the donors, sequences lacking an unambiguous match to a single V gene segment were excluded. An earlier analysis of just under 600 of the donors called V segments functional above 56.7% productive rearrangements and segregating when the between-donor standard deviation exceeded 5%. A statistical classification framework was developed to diagnose cytomegalovirus status using the catalog of TCR beta chain sequences. In a later analysis, TCR nucleotide sequences were compared against IMGT/GENE-DB human TR gene sequences so that V and J genes could be assigned. Using the TCRdist pipeline, a later analysis assigned CDR3 sequences along with most-parsimonious VDJ recombination scenarios. In a later analysis, each TCR beta chain was defined by its CDR3 amino acid sequence together with its V-gene family, and reads without a unique V-gene family were excluded. As a way to deal with suspected cross-contamination and a sequencing artifact, a later analysis dropped roughly 600 nucleotide sequences that were highly shared and had low generation probability. In a later analysis, a clonal expansion index was calculated for each public chain from normalized within-repertoire ranks of inferred template counts. A later analysis computed generation probabilities with a VDJ recombination model fitted to out-of-frame rearrangements, and checked the results against IGoR. Hypergeometric tests were used in a later analysis to score TCR-TCR, TCR-HLA and TCR-CMV co-occurrence, with a repertoire-size bias correction applied to the TCR pairs. To estimate false discovery rates, a later analysis permuted the HLA or CMV assignments 20 times. In a later analysis, co-occurring TCRs were grouped using DBSCAN, and TCRdist sequence similarity was added for clustering within HLA-allele-positive subsets. For co-occurrence clustering, repertoires with fewer than 30,000 or more than 120,000 public chains were excluded, along with about five repertoires with anomalous nucleotide sharing. TCRdb limited this immuneACCESS table to in-frame rearrangements with V and J called. A share of clones is missing; checked studies link under half to unresolved V genes, and the rest is unexplained. The V and J calls and clone size are taken from that table; D and trimming were inferred from the DNA. The sample's records list some 130,000 clones. The ten most abundant clones make up around 1.6% of the sample.

The data originate from a study of cytomegalovirus exposure and HLA in healthy donors (dated by TCRdb to about 2017). Looking at the study overall: An earlier analysis of 587 of the donors reported over 250 Gb of sequence data and 100 million to 120 million unique TCR beta sequences obtained from some 200 million T cells. Because of strong linkage in the cohort, roughly five DR-DQ haplotypes were treated as single units for association and clustering. Both class I and class II loci were covered by HLA typing, at four-digit resolution. The number of typed donors differed by locus: about 629-640 for A, B, C, DRB1 and DQB1; some 540 for DQA1; fewer than 610 for DPA1; and 400 to 480 for DPB1. The study aimed to test whether signatures of past pathogen exposure could be identified by cataloging public T cell receptors. Donor age, sex, ethnicity and CMV serostatus were compiled alongside the repertoire data. Besides the first cohort of around 700 subjects, a separate validation cohort made up of over a hundred different subjects was used. An earlier analysis of 587 of the donors applied high-throughput TCR beta sequencing to assess whether each TCR beta V gene segment acted as functional or pseudogenic. A later genetic analysis took genome-wide SNP genotypes for about three fifths of the roughly 700 donors and used that subset as a discovery cohort. The genetic ancestry cluster associated with self-reported Caucasian donors included roughly 84% of the approximately 400 genotyped donors. The T cell repertoires of some 670 subjects were profiled by immunosequencing and related to cytomegalovirus serostatus. To predict cytomegalovirus infection status, the study brought together high-throughput TCR immunosequencing, statistical association of individual TCRs with disease status, and machine learning. In a later analysis, previously published TCR beta repertoires from roughly 710 donors were re-analyzed and high-resolution HLA genotyping was added so that TCR occurrence patterns could be studied. An early release covering some 640 HLA-typed donors comprised about 300 gigabases of sequencing data and tens of millions of unique TCR sequences. Among some 400 genotyped donors of the cohort, an average of around 250,000 unique TCR beta nucleotide sequences was sequenced per donor, of which roughly 18% were non-productive. Rather than drawing on any new phenotypic data, the later analysis identified candidate immune exposures from TCR beta sequences and the way those sequences occurred across donors. Every repertoire in the discovery cohort had been generated on one and the same sequencing platform. Overall results and qualifications from the work: Specific HLA alleles were associated with some 15,000 TCR beta sequences at a false discovery rate of 0.05 in a later analysis. Compared with the approximately 710-donor mean, donors in an Asian-associated ancestry cluster had fewer N-insertions in productive TCRs, according to a later genetic analysis. According to a later analysis, parvovirus B19, influenza, CMV and Epstein-Barr virus appeared linked to several top co-occurrence clusters. Only TCR beta chains were sequenced in this cohort, and the absence of alpha or paired-chain data limited detectable features. The presence/absence analyses assumed that sequencing depth was roughly uniform across donors, and that assumption may not be true. Because HLA typing was missing for some donors at each locus, association tests included only the typed subset. In a later analysis, TCR association rates were found to vary across HLA loci, with the most associated TCRs seen for DRB1 alleles and the fewest for HLA-C alleles. Correlated functional status among segregating V segments might reflect linkage disequilibrium, but an unknown experimental factor could not be ruled out. An association between a missense DCLRE1C variant and V-gene and J-gene trimming of TCR beta chains was found in a later genetic analysis and replicated in an independent cohort. The authors suggested that the approach could potentially be extended to other disease states and immunological phenotypes. A total of 164 TCR beta chains were listed by the study as associated with cytomegalovirus. Strong co-occurrence of HLA alleles, especially DR and DQ, made assigning TCR associations to individual alleles difficult. An earlier analysis of several hundred of the donors showed that most TCR beta V segments appeared in productive rearrangements either about 87% or about 30% of the time, which broadly matched IMGT annotations. A further reported finding was that TCR beta sequences accurately predicted the HLA-A and HLA-B alleles for most subjects in the first cohort. For the cohort, immune exposure information was limited to CMV serostatus. Because counts were too low, some 17 rarely observed V segments, including chromosome 9 orphons, were excluded from the earlier analysis of around 640 of the donors. Some IMGT-functional V segments, including TRBV6-2 and TRBV6-3, could not be distinguished by the 87-base-pair reads and were therefore excluded. A cluster of highly shared sequence variants was judged likely to represent a technical artifact of the sequencing pipeline. In a later analysis, HLA-associated TCR beta chains showed more clonal expansion and lower generation probabilities than non-associated chains that were equally common. Most TCR sequences were observed very rarely across donors, whereas some public TCRs were present in many individuals. A later analysis found that most CMV-associated TCR beta chains appeared HLA-restricted, with HLA associations seemingly driven largely by CMV exposure. In vitro tests confirmed that three of the cytomegalovirus-associated TCR beta chains recognize cytomegalovirus antigens. The classifier was reported to diagnose cytomegalovirus status with high specificity and sensitivity in both the original cohort and the validation cohort.

Counted from cysteine to phenylalanine, this CDR3 has 14 amino acids. The entry retains the CDR3 DNA only, 42 bases that are in frame from base 1. For CDR1 and CDR2, the germline V gene lists SGHVS and FNYEAQ. The V and J ends are trimmed by 2 bases and 0 bases, leaving 4 bases between them. The cohort was made up of 650 to 700 healthy bone marrow donors. Cohort members were all nominally healthy when sampled, although unrecorded immune exposures were likely present. The donor tested CMV seronegative, placing the donor among the approximately 360 seronegative members of the cohort. A peripheral blood sample was provided by each donor, and peripheral blood mononuclear cells were used for TCR beta sequencing. The Qiagen DNeasy Blood Extraction Kit was used to extract genomic DNA from the blood cell samples.

The chain is assembled from TRBV7-6 and TRBJ1-4; the D gene identity is not certain. The sequence was obtained from a man younger than 30 in good health and CMV-seronegative. What was sequenced was PBMCs. The CDR3 region reads CASSLRATNEKLFF. Here is the DNA: TGTGCCAGCAGCTTAAGAGCAACTAATGAAAAACTGTTTTTT.